The TCR beta chain described here comes from a study of regulatory T cells in long-lasting Graves disease. Only a few counts were recorded for this clonotype. Its target is unknown. Time point denoted: newly diagnosed GD, antithyroid drugs for less than 3 months. PBMC-extracted RNA yielded the TCR library. Arm-PCR of CDR3 regions and iRepertoire HTBI primers were the basis on which TCR beta libraries were built. TCRdb itself ran the multiplex PCR reads through MiXCR, one entry per CDR3 protein. The sample yields hundreds of thousands of distinct CDR3 sequences, about 15% seen once. Study conclusions and caveats: New patients shared fewer public clonotypes (roughly 910) than persistent patients did (around 2,900). Peripheral blood was the sole material, not thyroid tissue.

These data were likewise used in another study, on T cells in Graves' hyperthyroidism and ophthalmopathy.

This TCR was sampled from a woman aged 25 to 39 with Graves disease. The sample consisted of peripheral blood mononuclear cells (PBMCs), taken at new diagnosis, from a patient treated with antithyroid drugs.

The CDR3: CSARTGLAKNIQYF. Here the CDR3 DNA reads TGCAGTGCTCGGACAGGATTAGCCAAAAACATTCAGTACTTC. The chain is built from TRBV20-1 and TRBJ2-4; TRBD1 matches 7 bases. After removal of 5 bases from V and 0 bases from J, the junction contained 4 bases not matched to a gene. CDR3 length: 14 residues. Germline CDR1 reads DFQATT; CDR2 reads SNEGSKA (reference sequence).